This T cell receptor (beta chain) came from a study of blood T cell repertoires in COVID-19 (dated by TCRdb to about 2020). General notes on the study: Samples covering the acute and convalescent phases of COVID-19 were provided by collaborators in the United States, Italy and Spain. The samples were drawn from the first 160 participants of the ongoing ImmuneRACE study and from under 1,500 subjects provided by 6 global collaborators. The sample metadata nearly always contained a de-identified subject ID, COVID-19 status, age in years and sex. Where available, HLA class I and class II types were obtained from metadata supplied by the sample provider rather than from assay-based typing. The prospective study material was composed of cDNA or gDNA derived from T cells, B-cell-depleted T cells, or PBMCs. The repertoires were released in a freely available public database intended as a resource for research on the immune response to SARS-CoV-2. Subjects who had been exposed to COVID-19, were actively infected with it, or had recovered from it provided the deeply sampled blood TCRbeta repertoires that made up the dataset. The research as a whole found: The quantity of clinical and demographic metadata differed by source and by participant and was supplied without curation.

The CDR1 and CDR2 encoded by the germline V gene are MNHEY and SVGAGI. The CDR3 measures 15 amino acids from cysteine to phenylalanine. The only DNA kept is the CDR3, 45 bases in frame from the first base. The V end gives up 7 bases and the J end 10 bases, leaving 11 bases in the junction not matched to a gene. Each collaborating institution followed its own protocols to collect whole blood in K2EDTA tubes. For TCRbeta analysis, collaborators shipped samples in one of three forms: frozen whole blood, isolated PBMCs, or DNA extracted from either of those sample types. The immunoSEQ Assay, a bias-controlled multiplex PCR, was used to amplify TCRbeta CDR3 regions from genomic DNA. As for the original processing: The number of nucleated cells in each sample was estimated from the amplification of reference gene primers within the assay. To quantify the absolute abundance of each unique TCRbeta CDR3 rearrangement, sequence reads were collapsed and filtered. Productive Simpson clonality was computed per sample as the square root of Simpson's diversity index over productive rearrangements. TCRdb provides this immuneACCESS table in a form limited to in-frame rearrangements. Some clones are lacking; in checked studies, under half of them reflect an unresolved V gene, and why the rest are absent is not known. V and J calls and clone size are copied from that table; D and trimming were computed from the DNA. Recorded for this sample are about 320,000 clones; over 75% of them occurred a single time. The ten biggest clones cover 7.2% of the sample.

On this clone: Its antigen is still unknown. Base qualities are not recorded, but no much larger clone differs from it by a single base.

The TCR sequence derives from a human donor in a cohort sampled during active COVID-19. The chain joins TRBV6-5 to TRBJ1-6, with TRBD1 matching 9 junction bases. Sample: peripheral blood. The DNA sequence is given as TGTGCCAGCAATCCGGGACAGGGCATATGGTCACCCCTCCACTTT. This translates into CASNPGQGIWSPLHF.